This TCR beta chain was observed in a study of shared clonotypes between healthy human individuals. V lost 3 bases to trimming and J lost 7 bases, with 21 bases between them. The CDR3 is made up of 16 amino acids. Per the germline V gene, CDR1 is SEHNR and CDR2 is FQNEAQ (reference sequence). Sorted-subset replicate PCR reactions contained roughly 190 ng DNA, corresponding to some 29,000 T cell genomes. Profiled with immunoSEQ multiplex PCR; TCRdb holds only in-frame clones, not every one. The sample consists of about 580,000 clones, roughly 98% of them appearing once. Naive CD8 isolation took CD45RO-negative cells positively selected for CCR7 and excluded terminally differentiated effector memory CD45RA+ cells.

This clonotype was sampled from a man under 40 in good health. The sequencing sample was made of naive CD8+ T cells sorted from blood. The chain is built from TRBV7-9 and TRBJ1-2, with a possible D match to TRBD1 (6 bases). The CDR3: CASSFILDRQAAGYTF. In nucleotides, the CDR3 is TGTGCCAGCAGCTTCATCCTAGACAGACAGGCAGCTGGCTACACCTTC.